This T cell receptor beta chain stems from a study of T-cell reconstitution after alpha-beta-depleted transplantation in children. Preparing the TCRbeta library involved the use of unique molecular identifiers. Each CDR3 protein is one row after TCRdb ran MiXCR on the PCR reads. The sample has a few hundred thousand distinct CDR3 sequences; over 9% are singletons. This specimen consisted of PBMCs from the stem cell graft donor, obtained from the stem cell graft. The receptor's source is a human donor who donated a stem cell graft to a child with acute lymphoblastic leukemia.

CDR3 amino acids: CASSQDRESGEQYF. CDR3 nucleotide sequence: TGCGCCAGCAGCCAAGATCGGGAATCGGGCGAGCAGTACTTC. The gene calls are TRBV4-1 and TRBJ2-7; TRBD2 is a possible D gene (5 bases). The CDR3 consists of 14 residues. The V and J ends lost 0 bases and 6 bases respectively, with 12 bases between them. From germline, CDR1 is MGHRA and CDR2 YSYEKL.